Listed here is a single T cell receptor (beta chain). The V and J ends lost 3 bases and 3 bases respectively, with 2 bases between them. From germline, CDR1 is PRHDT and CDR2 FYEKMQ (reference sequence). This CDR3 region has 11 residues. This sample is part of a study of graft-versus-host responses after intestinal transplantation. Method: immunoSEQ multiplex PCR; TCRdb's copy keeps in-frame clones and lacks some. Among around 71,000 clones listed, approximately 92% were seen once. The source is a human patient who received an intestinal transplant, so some T cells may come from the graft donor. The sample consisted of bone marrow, taken around 730 days after intestinal transplantation. J is TRBJ2-5 and V is TRBV13; D gene uncertain. The DNA for the CDR3 is TGTGCCAGCAGCTTCGAAGAGACCCAGTACTTC. Protein sequence: CASSFEETQYF.